Each of the 21 T cell receptor beta chains below was sequenced from the same sample in a study of TIL therapy for anti-PD-1-resistant metastatic lung cancer. Noted time point: pre-treatment sample, taken before nivolumab and TIL therapy. The libraries were made with immunoSEQ v3. The protocol was immunoSEQ multiplex PCR, while the TCRdb copy is restricted to in-frame clones and leaves out a portion. The repertoire has about 50,000 clones, 65% to 90% of them found once; the top ten carry 5%. The sequencing used blood, collected at baseline. Source of these receptors: a person between 25 and 80 years old with non-small cell lung cancer.

This clone has just a few counts. This chain joins TRBV7-3 and TRBJ2-6; possibly TRBD2 for D (6 bases). V lost 2 bases and J 2 bases, leaving 10 bases between the germline ends. The length of the CDR3 is 16 residues. Germline-derived CDR1 and CDR2 are SGHTA and FQGTGA. CDR3 protein: CASSLGPGAGANVLTF. CDR3 DNA: TGTGCCAGCAGCTTAGGCCCGGGGGCTGGGGCCAACGTCCTGACTTTC.

The J gene is TRBJ2-2, the V gene TRBV5-1; D is possibly TRBD1 (6 bases). CDR3 length equals 14 residues. V gave up 7 bases and J gave up 3 bases, with 13 bases separating them. The germline gives CDR1 SGHRS, CDR2 YFSETQ. CDR3 protein: CASAQGLYTGELFF. The CDR3 DNA reads TGCGCCAGCGCCCAGGGGCTCTACACCGGGGAGCTGTTTTTT.

The chain recombines TRBV12-3 or TRBV12-4 with TRBJ1-1; D gene ambiguous. The CDR3 totals 13 residues. Trimming took off 3 bases at V and 4 bases at J, with 9 bases between the two ends. CDR3 coding DNA: TGTGCCAGCAGTTTTACCGAAGCCACTGAAGCTTTCTTT. Encoded protein: CASSFTEATEAFF.

This rearrangement joins TRBV6-2 or TRBV6-3 to TRBJ1-2, with D perhaps TRBD1 (5 bases). CDR3 length: 14 residues. In germline, CDR1 is MNHEY, CDR2 SVGEGT. The V and J ends lost 2 bases and 5 bases respectively, with 12 bases between them. This CDR3 is CASSYIGDGYGYTF. In nucleotides, the CDR3 is TGTGCCAGCAGTTACATCGGGGACGGGTATGGCTACACCTTC.

This rearrangement joins TRBV6-2 or TRBV6-3 to TRBJ2-7; D tentatively reads TRBD1 or TRBD2 (5 bases each). The length of the CDR3 is 18 residues. Germline V gives CDR1 MNHEY, CDR2 SVGEGT. Trimming took off 5 bases at V and 5 bases at J, with 28 bases between the two ends. The CDR3 reads CASSQTPPGRTLGHEQYF. CDR3 bases: TGTGCCAGCAGTCAGACCCCGCCGGGACGGACCTTGGGCCACGAGCAGTACTTC.

The rearrangement joins TRBV7-9 to TRBJ2-3, with 12 bases fitting TRBD2. This CDR3 region has 16 residues. V dropped 5 bases and J dropped 2; count of bases not matched to a gene: 5. Germline assignment: CDR1 SEHNR and CDR2 FQNEAQ (reference sequence). The CDR3 DNA sequence: TGTGCCAGCAGCCCACGGACTAGCGGGAACACAGATACGCAGTATTTT. Translating gives CASSPRTSGNTDTQYF.

V is TRBV7-8 and J is TRBJ2-3; a possible D gene is TRBD1 (5 bases). This CDR3 contains 13 residues. Trimming stripped 7 bases from V and 6 bases from J, with 14 bases between. From germline, CDR1 is SGHVS and CDR2 FQNEAQ. The CDR3 is CASKTSGPDTQYF. The CDR3 nucleotides are TGTGCCAGCAAAACGTCAGGGCCTGATACGCAGTATTTT.

The chain has TRBV29-1 and TRBJ2-5; possibly TRBD1 for D (5 bases). The CDR3 has 12 residues. V was pared by 7 bases and J by 1 base, with 10 bases between. Looked up from germline, CDR1 is SQVTM and CDR2 is ANQGSEA. CDR3 residues: CSASRGQETQYF. For the CDR3, the DNA is TGCAGCGCATCTAGGGGCCAAGAGACCCAGTACTTC.

The chain links TRBV6-5 to TRBJ2-1; no reliable D call. Germline V gives CDR1 MNHEY, CDR2 SVGAGI. The length of the CDR3 is 14 residues. V lost 5 bases and J lost 1, with 9 bases in between. This CDR3 is CASSPRESYNEQFF. The CDR3 DNA sequence: TGTGCCAGCAGTCCGAGAGAATCCTACAATGAGCAGTTCTTC.

This chain uses TRBV7-2 with TRBJ2-5, with 7 bases matching TRBD2. V lost 6 bases, J lost 7 bases, and 11 bases stayed unmatched. This CDR3 region has 14 residues. Germline V CDR1 and CDR2: SGHTA, FQGNSA. CDR3: CASSSGTTRGTQYF. The CDR3 DNA reads as TGTGCCAGCAGTTCTGGGACTACAAGAGGGACCCAGTACTTC.

The rearrangement uses TRBV10-3 and TRBJ2-2; D is possibly TRBD2 (6 bases). The V gene lost 6 bases and the J gene lost 5 bases, with 13 bases spanning the gap. The V gene's germline CDR1 is ENHRY and CDR2 SYGVKD. This CDR3 has 14 amino acids. The CDR3 is CAIRKPSDTGELFF. The CDR3, as DNA: TGTGCCATCAGGAAACCTAGCGATACCGGGGAGCTGTTTTTT.

The chain recombines TRBV2 with TRBJ1-2, with D tentatively TRBD1 (5 bases). V was pared by 4 bases and J by 5 bases, with 11 bases between. This CDR3 is 13 amino acids long. Germline V lookup: CDR1 SNHLY, CDR2 FYNNEI. The CDR3 loop is CASSADTGYGYTF. The CDR3 coding sequence is TGTGCCAGCAGTGCGGACACCGGGTATGGCTACACCTTC.

This CDR3 reads CASSIGVSTDTQYF. Written as DNA, the CDR3 is TGTGCCAGTAGTATAGGTGTAAGCACAGATACGCAGTATTTT. The chain couples TRBV19 to TRBJ2-3; D not certain. The ends were cut back, 1 base at V and 0 bases at J, with 5 bases in the middle. The CDR3 covers 14 residues. Germline V CDR1 and CDR2: LNHDA, SQIVND (reference sequence).

This chain connects TRBV4-2 to TRBJ2-3; 10 bases agree with TRBD2. The V segment lost 0 bases and the J segment 4 bases; nucleotides outside the gene matches: 1. This CDR3 region has 15 residues. Germline V CDR1 and CDR2: LGHNA, YNFKEQ. The CDR3 coding sequence is TGTGCCAGCAGCCAAGAAGCGGGAGGGCCAGATACGCAGTATTTT. It yields the protein CASSQEAGGPDTQYF.

This chain joins TRBV5-1 and TRBJ2-7; 7 positions agree with TRBD1. This CDR3 region has 14 residues. Germline V CDR1 and CDR2: SGHRS, YFSETQ. V was pared by 2 bases and J by 1 base, with 3 bases of the junction left unmatched. The chain's CDR3 is CASSLEGQSYEQYF. The CDR3 nucleotides are TGCGCCAGCAGCTTAGAGGGACAGTCCTACGAGCAGTACTTC.

J is TRBJ1-3 and V is TRBV4-3, with a weak D call TRBD1 (5 bases). This CDR3 has 18 residues. Germline V gene data show CDR1 as LGHNA and CDR2 as YSLEER. V was clipped by 0 bases and J by 0 bases, with 15 bases between them. CDR3 DNA: TGCGCCAGCAGCCAAGAGGGGGTCGAAGAGAGCTCTGGAAACACCATATATTTT. Encoded protein: CASSQEGVEESSGNTIYF.

The chain uses TRBV6-6 and TRBJ2-1; D is perhaps TRBD2 (7 bases). The germline CDR1 and CDR2 sequences are MNHNY and SVGAGI (reference sequence). This CDR3 comprises 16 residues. Trimming pared 3 bases from V and 6 bases from J, leaving 18 bases between. The CDR3 region has the DNA TGTGCCAGCAGTTATGACCGCGGGGGCTATGGCAATGAGCAGTTCTTC. It translates to CASSYDRGGYGNEQFF.

DNA of the CDR3: TGTGCCAGCAGTTTAAATGACGGATCCTACGAGCAGTACTTC. Its translation: CASSLNDGSYEQYF. This sequence joins TRBV27 and TRBJ2-7; D call uncertain. Germline V CDR1 and CDR2: MNHEY, SMNVEV (reference sequence). The CDR3 is 14 amino acids. V lost 2 bases and J 1 base, leaving 9 bases between the germline ends.

This chain uses TRBV6-5 with TRBJ1-2; D unresolved. CDR3 length: 13 amino acids. Germline-derived CDR1 and CDR2 are MNHEY and SVGAGI. Trimming cost V 0 bases and J 9 bases, with 11 bases left between them. The CDR3 region has the DNA TGTGCCAGCAGTTACTCGACGGGTTTACGCTACACCTTC. It codes for CASSYSTGLRYTF.

CDR3 nucleotide sequence: TGTGCCAGCAGCTTAGGTACCGTGAGAGAGACCCAGTACTTC. Amino acids: CASSLGTVRETQYF. The J gene is TRBJ2-5, the V gene TRBV7-6; D is undetermined. Trimming cost V 1 base and J 4 bases, with 10 bases left between them. The germline V gene has CDR1 SGHVS and CDR2 FNYEAQ. CDR3 length: 14 amino acids.

The V gene is TRBV18, the J gene TRBJ2-5, with a tentative D call TRBD1 (6 bases). This CDR3 has 15 amino acids. Deletions cut 1 base from V and 0 bases from J, with 9 bases between. Looked up from germline, CDR1 is KGHSH and CDR2 is LQKENI. The CDR3 reads CASSPRQADQETQYF. The CDR3, as DNA: TGTGCCAGCTCACCACGACAGGCCGACCAAGAGACCCAGTACTTC.